This T cell receptor (beta chain) came from a study of blood T cell repertoires in COVID-19. On the study more broadly: The origin of the acute and convalescent COVID-19 samples was the United States, Italy and Spain. The cDNA or gDNA used as material had been derived from T cells, B-cell-depleted T cells, or PBMCs.

Original processing methods: Amplifying reference gene primers gave estimates of nucleated cell counts. Measured with immunoSEQ multiplex PCR; TCRdb has only the in-frame clones, and not every one. The DNA gave D and trimming, while V, J and clone size come from that table. Here the sample spans about 70,000 clones, 81% being singletons. Germline-derived CDR1 and CDR2 are LNHDA and SQIVND (reference sequence). V was clipped by 7 bases and J by 2 bases, with 17 bases between them. This CDR3 is 16 amino acids long. Sequenced: peripheral blood. The TCR was taken from a woman between 65 and 79 years old with acute or convalescent COVID-19. The chain has TRBV19 and TRBJ2-2; perhaps TRBD2 as D (6 bases). The CDR3 DNA is TGTGCCAGTACCTCGATCGGGACTCTTAACACCGGGGAGCTGTTTTTT. Its translation: CASTSIGTLNTGELFF.